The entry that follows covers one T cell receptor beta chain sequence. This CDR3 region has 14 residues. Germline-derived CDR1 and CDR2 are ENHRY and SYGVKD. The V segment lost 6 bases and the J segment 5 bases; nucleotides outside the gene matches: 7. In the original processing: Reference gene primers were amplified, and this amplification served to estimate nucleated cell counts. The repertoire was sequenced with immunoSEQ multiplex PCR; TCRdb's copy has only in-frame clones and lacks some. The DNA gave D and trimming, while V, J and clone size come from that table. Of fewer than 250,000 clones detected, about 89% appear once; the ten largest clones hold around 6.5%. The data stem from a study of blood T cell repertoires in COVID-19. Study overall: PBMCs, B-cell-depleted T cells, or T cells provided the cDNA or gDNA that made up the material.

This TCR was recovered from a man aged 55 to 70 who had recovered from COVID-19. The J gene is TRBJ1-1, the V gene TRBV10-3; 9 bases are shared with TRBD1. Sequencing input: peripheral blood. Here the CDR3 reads CAISPTGGETEAFF. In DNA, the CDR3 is TGTGCCATCAGCCCTACAGGGGGCGAGACTGAAGCTTTCTTT.